The entry that follows covers one TCR beta chain sequence. Its antigen remains unidentified. The germline V gene has CDR1 SGHDN and CDR2 FVKESK. This CDR3 is 13 amino acids long. Trimming cost V 2 bases and J 1 base, with 5 bases left between them. The table came from immunoSEQ multiplex PCR; TCRdb's copy has only in-frame clones and leaves some out. The sample includes about 56,000 clones, about 80% of them seen just once. These data are taken from a study of memory CD4+ T cells and cytomegalovirus serostatus. Study-level findings and limits: Each of 65 to 70 CMV-associated TCRbeta sequences occurred in one to five individuals.

Single viable CD3+CD4+CD8-CD45RO+ cells were sorted as the memory CD4+ T cells. The chain carries TRBV14 and TRBJ1-1; D may be TRBD1 (5 bases). What was sequenced was memory CD4+ T cells from blood. The sequence came from an adult in good health and CMV-seropositive. The CDR3 DNA follows: TGTGCCAGCAGCCAACAGGGGAACACTGAAGCTTTCTTT. Its translation: CASSQQGNTEAFF.